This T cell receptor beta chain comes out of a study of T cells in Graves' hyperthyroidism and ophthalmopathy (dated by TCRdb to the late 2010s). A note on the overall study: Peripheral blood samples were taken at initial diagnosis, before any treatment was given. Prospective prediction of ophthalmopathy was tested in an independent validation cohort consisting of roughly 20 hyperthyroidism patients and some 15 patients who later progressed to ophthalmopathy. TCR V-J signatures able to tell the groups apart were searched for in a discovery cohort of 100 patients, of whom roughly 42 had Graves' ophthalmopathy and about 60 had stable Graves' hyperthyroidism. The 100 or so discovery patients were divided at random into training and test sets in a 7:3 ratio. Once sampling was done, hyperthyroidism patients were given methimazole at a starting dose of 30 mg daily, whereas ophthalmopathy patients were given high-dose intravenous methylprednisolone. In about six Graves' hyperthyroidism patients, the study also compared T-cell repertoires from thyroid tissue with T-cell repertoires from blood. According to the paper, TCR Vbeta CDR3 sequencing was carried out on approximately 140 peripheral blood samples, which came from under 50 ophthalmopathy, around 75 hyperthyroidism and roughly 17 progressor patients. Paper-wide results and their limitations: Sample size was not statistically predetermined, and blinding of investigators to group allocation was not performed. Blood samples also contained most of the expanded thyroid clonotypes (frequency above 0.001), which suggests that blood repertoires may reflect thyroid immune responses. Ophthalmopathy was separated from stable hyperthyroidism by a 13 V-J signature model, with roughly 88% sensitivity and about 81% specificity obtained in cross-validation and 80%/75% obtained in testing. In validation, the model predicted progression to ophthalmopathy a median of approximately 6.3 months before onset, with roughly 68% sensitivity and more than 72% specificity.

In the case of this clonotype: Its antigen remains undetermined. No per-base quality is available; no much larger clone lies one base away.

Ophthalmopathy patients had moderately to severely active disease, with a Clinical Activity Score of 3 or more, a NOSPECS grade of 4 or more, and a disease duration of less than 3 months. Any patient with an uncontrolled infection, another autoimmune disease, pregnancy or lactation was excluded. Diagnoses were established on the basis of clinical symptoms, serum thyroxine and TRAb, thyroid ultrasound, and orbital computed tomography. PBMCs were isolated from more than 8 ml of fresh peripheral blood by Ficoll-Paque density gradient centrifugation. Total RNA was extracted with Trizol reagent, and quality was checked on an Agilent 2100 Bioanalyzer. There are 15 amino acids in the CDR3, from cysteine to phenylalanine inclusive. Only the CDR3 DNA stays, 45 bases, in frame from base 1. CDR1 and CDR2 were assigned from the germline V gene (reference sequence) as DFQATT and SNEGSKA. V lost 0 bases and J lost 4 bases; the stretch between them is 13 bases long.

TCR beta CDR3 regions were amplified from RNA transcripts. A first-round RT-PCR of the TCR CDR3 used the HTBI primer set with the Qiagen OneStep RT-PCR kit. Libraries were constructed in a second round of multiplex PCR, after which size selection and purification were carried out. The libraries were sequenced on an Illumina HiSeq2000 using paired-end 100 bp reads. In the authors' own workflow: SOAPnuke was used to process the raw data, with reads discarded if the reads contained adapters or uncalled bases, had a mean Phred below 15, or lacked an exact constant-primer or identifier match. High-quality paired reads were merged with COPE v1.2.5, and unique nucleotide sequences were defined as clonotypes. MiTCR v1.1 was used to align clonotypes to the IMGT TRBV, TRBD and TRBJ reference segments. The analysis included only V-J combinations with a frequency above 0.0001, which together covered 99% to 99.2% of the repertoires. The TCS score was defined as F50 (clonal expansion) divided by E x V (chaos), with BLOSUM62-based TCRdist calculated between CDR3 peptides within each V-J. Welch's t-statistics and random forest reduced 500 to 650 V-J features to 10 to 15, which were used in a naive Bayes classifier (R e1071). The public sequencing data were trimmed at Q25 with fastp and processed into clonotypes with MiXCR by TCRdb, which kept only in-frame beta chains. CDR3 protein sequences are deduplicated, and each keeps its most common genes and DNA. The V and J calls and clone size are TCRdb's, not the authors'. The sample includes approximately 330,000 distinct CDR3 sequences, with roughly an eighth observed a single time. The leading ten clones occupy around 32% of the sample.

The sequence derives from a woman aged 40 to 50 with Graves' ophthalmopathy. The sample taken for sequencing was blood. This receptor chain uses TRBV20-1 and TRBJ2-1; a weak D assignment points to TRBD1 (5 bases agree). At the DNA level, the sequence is TGCAGTGCTAGAGATCGACAGTCTACGTACAATGAGCAGTTCTTC. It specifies CSARDRQSTYNEQFF.